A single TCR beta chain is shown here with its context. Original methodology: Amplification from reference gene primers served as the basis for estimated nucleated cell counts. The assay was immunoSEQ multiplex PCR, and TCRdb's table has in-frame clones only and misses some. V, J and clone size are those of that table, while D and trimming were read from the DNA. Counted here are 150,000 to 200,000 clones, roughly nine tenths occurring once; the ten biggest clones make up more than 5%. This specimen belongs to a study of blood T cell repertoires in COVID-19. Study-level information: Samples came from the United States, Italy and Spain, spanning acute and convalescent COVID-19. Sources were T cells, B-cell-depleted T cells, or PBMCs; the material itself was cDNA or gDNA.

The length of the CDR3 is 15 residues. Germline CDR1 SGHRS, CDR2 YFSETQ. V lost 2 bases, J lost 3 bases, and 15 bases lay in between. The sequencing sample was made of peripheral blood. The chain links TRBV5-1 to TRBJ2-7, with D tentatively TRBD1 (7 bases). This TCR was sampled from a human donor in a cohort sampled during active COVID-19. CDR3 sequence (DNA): TGCGCCAGCAGCTTCAGCAGGGGGGCAGACTACGAGCAGTACTTC. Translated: CASSFSRGADYEQYF. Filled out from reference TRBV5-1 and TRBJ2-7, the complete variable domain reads KAGVTQTPRYLIKTRGQQVTLSCSPISGHRSVSWYQQTPGQGLQFLFEYFSETQRNKGNFPGRFSGRQFSNSRSEMNVSTLELGDSALYLCASSFSRGADYEQYFGPGTRLTVT.